Below are 17 T cell receptor beta chains sequenced from a single sample in a study of radiotherapy plus CTLA-4 blockade in lung cancer. TCRdb keeps only in-frame clones here, not all; method: immunoSEQ multiplex PCR. The table shows tens of thousands of clones, with roughly 85% occurring only once. This specimen was peripheral blood, taken from a patient treated with radiotherapy plus ipilimumab. The receptor set was obtained from a human donor with non-small cell lung cancer who had a complete response to radiotherapy plus ipilimumab.

This chain connects TRBV19 to TRBJ2-2; a possible D gene is TRBD1 (6 bases). V shed 3 bases and J shed 3 bases, with 11 bases lying between them. The CDR3 has 15 residues. Per the germline V gene, CDR1 is LNHDA and CDR2 is SQIVND (reference sequence). The chain's CDR3 is CASSMTGGYTGELFF. DNA for the CDR3: TGTGCCAGTAGTATGACTGGGGGCTACACCGGGGAGCTGTTTTTT. Full variable domain (rest looked up from reference TRBV19 and TRBJ2-2): DGGITQSPKYLFRKEGQNVTLSCEQNLNHDAMYWYRQDPGQGLRLIYYSQIVNDFQKGDIAEGYSVSREKKESFPLTVTSAQKNPTAFYLCASSMTGGYTGELFFGEGSRLTVL.

CDR3 nucleotide sequence: TGTGCCAGCACCAAATTCATGAACACTGAAGCTTTCTTT. It specifies CASTKFMNTEAFF. V is TRBV7-2 and J is TRBJ1-1, with D unclear. V was clipped by 7 bases and J by 0 bases, with 9 bases between them. Germline CDR1 and CDR2: SGHTA and FQGNSA. This CDR3 is 13 amino acids long.

V and J are TRBV7-6 and TRBJ1-3, with D unresolved. V was cut by 7 bases and J by 4 bases, with 17 bases left in between. Germline lookup yields CDR1 SGHVS and CDR2 FNYEAQ. The CDR3 is 15 amino acids. The CDR3 here is CASTPEAGEGNTIYF. The CDR3 nucleotides are TGTGCCAGCACCCCCGAGGCGGGTGAAGGAAACACCATATATTTT.

This clone is classed as medium-sized. The V and J genes are TRBV6-5 and TRBJ1-6; the D is unclear. There are 14 residues in the CDR3. The V gene lost 7 bases and the J gene lost 7 bases, with 14 bases spanning the gap. Per the germline V gene, CDR1 is MNHEY and CDR2 is SVGAGI. This CDR3 reads CASNLAGLNSPLHF. CDR3 bases: TGTGCCAGCAACCTGGCCGGCTTGAATTCACCCCTCCACTTT.

This clone appeared a single time. The gene calls are TRBV9 and TRBJ2-3, with D perhaps assigned TRBD1 or TRBD2 (6 bases each). Deletions cut 3 bases from V and 2 bases from J, with 13 bases between. This CDR3 has 15 amino acids. CDR1 is SGDLS, CDR2 YYNGEE, per germline. CDR3 residues: CASSGTGAHTDTQYF. The DNA of the CDR3 is TGTGCCAGCAGCGGCACGGGGGCCCACACAGATACGCAGTATTTT.

The chain uses TRBV6-6 and TRBJ1-6, with D perhaps matching TRBD1 (6 bases). The germline CDR1 and CDR2 sequences are MNHNY and SVGAGI (reference sequence). This CDR3 has 13 residues. V was cut by 8 bases and J by 10 bases, with 15 bases left in between. Here the CDR3 DNA reads TGTGCCAGCTCACAACAGGGTGACTCACCCCTCCACTTT. Its protein is CASSQQGDSPLHF.

V usage is TRBV25-1 and J usage is TRBJ2-1; the D is unclear. The CDR3 covers 13 residues. Between the trimmed V and J ends, which lost 7 bases and 4 bases, there was a span of 11 bases. CDR1 is MGHDK and CDR2 is SYGVNS in the germline V gene. The CDR3 nucleotides read TGTGCCAGCACCATGGGCCGATACAATGAGCAGTTCTTC. As protein: CASTMGRYNEQFF. The complete variable domain, with remaining parts taken from reference TRBV25-1 and TRBJ2-1, reads EADIYQTPRYLVIGTGKKITLECSQTMGHDKMYWYQQDPGMELHLIHYSYGVNSTEKGDLSSESTVSRIRTEHFPLTLESARPSHTSQYLCASTMGRYNEQFFGPGTRLTVL.

This clone showed up just once. V and J are TRBV19 and TRBJ2-7; a possible D gene is TRBD2 (5 bases). V was cut by 6 bases and J by 6 bases, with 15 bases left in between. CDR1 is LNHDA, CDR2 SQIVND, per germline (reference sequence). The CDR3 loop spans 13 amino acids. As DNA, the CDR3 is TGTGCCAGTAGCGGTACCCGTCGGGGCGAGCAGTACTTC. Its translation: CASSGTRRGEQYF.

The rearrangement links TRBV6-1 to TRBJ1-2; 8 nucleotides line up with TRBD1. The CDR3 runs to 15 residues. Germline V gene sequence: CDR1 MNHNS, CDR2 SASEGT. V trimming: 2 bases; J trimming: 4 bases; junction bases outside the gene matches: 6. The CDR3 nucleotides are TGTGCCAGCAGTGAACTACAGGGGGACCTCTATGGCTACACCTTC. Protein sequence: CASSELQGDLYGYTF.

The J gene is TRBJ2-2, the V gene TRBV7-9, with D possibly TRBD2 on 5 matching bases. The CDR3 length is 16 residues. Germline CDR1 reads SEHNR; CDR2 reads FQNEAQ (reference sequence). V gave up 2 bases and J gave up 2 bases, with 12 bases separating them. The CDR3 region has the DNA TGTGCCAGCAGCTTACCTACTAGGGCTAACACCGGGGAGCTGTTTTTT. This translates into CASSLPTRANTGELFF.

The genes are TRBV7-2 and TRBJ2-1, with 7 bases lining up with TRBD2. V gave up 4 bases and J gave up 7 bases; unmatched junction bases: 16. There are 17 residues in the CDR3. Germline loops: CDR1 SGHTA, CDR2 FQGNSA. The CDR3 spells CASSSEAGSLVGNEQFF. CDR3 nucleotides: TGTGCCAGCAGCTCAGAAGCGGGGTCTCTCGTCGGGAATGAGCAGTTCTTC.

The chain has TRBV5-4 and TRBJ2-5; D not certain. The CDR3 length is 13 residues. Germline CDR1 and CDR2: SGHNT and YYREEE (reference sequence). V dropped 4 bases and J dropped 5 bases, with 12 bases sitting between them. CDR3 DNA: TGTGCCAGCAGCGTGAGCCCCACGGAGACCCAGTACTTC. It translates to CASSVSPTETQYF.

This clone came up a few times. The chain uses TRBV21-1 and TRBJ2-7. TRBV21-1 is deemed a pseudogene. The CDR3 is 15 amino acids. CDR3 sequence (DNA): TGTGCCAGCAGCAAAGTTAGCCCGCGCCGGGACGAGCAGTACGTC. Protein: CASSKVSPRRDEQYV.

The V and J genes are TRBV5-1 and TRBJ1-4, with TRBD1 matching 8 bases. The CDR3 totals 14 residues. Trimming took 4 bases from V and 8 from J; bases not matched to a gene: 7. The germline CDR1 and CDR2 sequences are SGHRS and YFSETQ. CDR3 residues: CASSPDRVWEKLFF. DNA of the CDR3: TGCGCCAGCAGCCCGGACAGGGTTTGGGAAAAACTGTTTTTT. Drawing the rest from reference TRBV5-1 and TRBJ1-4, the complete variable domain is KAGVTQTPRYLIKTRGQQVTLSCSPISGHRSVSWYQQTPGQGLQFLFEYFSETQRNKGNFPGRFSGRQFSNSRSEMNVSTLELGDSALYLCASSPDRVWEKLFFGSGTQLSVL.

The rearrangement uses TRBV11-3 and TRBJ2-6; D possibly corresponds to TRBD2 (6 bases). The CDR3 covers 16 residues. Trimming cost V 1 base and J 2 bases, with 9 bases left between them. The germline CDR1 and CDR2 sequences are SGHNT and YENEEA. The CDR3 DNA reads as TGTGCCAGCAGCTTAGGAGGAGGGCCTGGGGCCAACGTCCTGACTTTC. Its protein product is CASSLGGGPGANVLTF.

The chain carries TRBV6-5 and TRBJ1-2; TRBD1 agrees at 9 bases. The CDR3 loop spans 16 amino acids. CDR1 is MNHEY, CDR2 SVGAGI, per germline. With 2 bases clipped from V and 2 bases from J, the junction kept 6 bases outside the gene matches. CDR3 residues: CASSYRRTGANYGYTF. The CDR3 DNA is TGTGCCAGCAGTTACCGTAGGACAGGGGCAAACTATGGCTACACCTTC.

The rearrangement joins TRBV11-3 to TRBJ1-1; D not certain. With 3 bases removed from V and 6 bases from J, the gap between germline ends came to 14 bases. The CDR3 is made up of 14 amino acids. CDR1 is SGHNT and CDR2 is YENEEA in the germline V gene. In DNA, the CDR3 is TGTGCCAGCAGCTTGAGTGTGGGGTCGGCTGAAGCTTTCTTT. This gives the protein CASSLSVGSAEAFF.